The next 25 T cell receptor beta chains were all read from a single sample in a study of blood T cell repertoires in COVID-19. Sequenced by immunoSEQ multiplex PCR; TCRdb stores in-frame clones only, minus some. Of approximately 330,000 clones in the sample, around nine tenths were seen once. Specimen: PBMCs or T cells enriched from blood (not recorded which). These receptors all come from a woman in her twenties or thirties who had recovered from COVID-19.

J is TRBJ1-2 and V is TRBV6-1; D is ambiguous. Germline V gene data show CDR1 as MNHNS and CDR2 as SASEGT. Trimming pared 3 bases from V and 2 bases from J, leaving 10 bases between. CDR3 length equals 14 residues. CDR3 region: CASSEVGLNYGYTF. The CDR3 coding sequence is TGTGCCAGCAGTGAGGTCGGGTTAAACTATGGCTACACCTTC.

The chain combines TRBV7-8 with TRBJ1-1, with 8 nucleotides matching TRBD1. V lost 1 base, J lost 5 bases, and 3 bases stayed unmatched. Germline assignment: CDR1 SGHVS and CDR2 FQNEAQ. The CDR3 runs to 14 residues. CDR3: CASSLGRGRTEAFF. As DNA, the CDR3 is TGTGCCAGCAGCTTAGGCAGGGGGCGGACTGAAGCTTTCTTT.

This sequence joins TRBV10-3 and TRBJ2-7, with TRBD2 as a possible D gene (6 bases). Germline V gene lookup returns CDR1 ENHRY and CDR2 SYGVKD. Trimming cost V 5 bases and J 6 bases, with 17 bases left between them. This CDR3 spans 14 amino acids. The CDR3 DNA reads TGTGCCATCAGTCACGACTCCGGGAGCGGCGAGCAGTACTTC. Translation gives CAISHDSGSGEQYF.

The table lists this clone with a few counts. V and J are TRBV29-1 and TRBJ2-1; D gene unclear. The CDR3 contains 12 residues. V was trimmed by 6 bases and J by 0 bases, leaving 6 bases between them. From germline, CDR1 is SQVTM and CDR2 ANQGSEA. The CDR3 spells CSVKSSYNEQFF. The CDR3 DNA reads TGCAGCGTAAAGAGCTCCTACAATGAGCAGTTCTTC.

The chain is built from TRBV27 and TRBJ2-1; D might be TRBD2 (6 bases). This CDR3 is built from 17 residues. The V gene's germline CDR1 is MNHEY and CDR2 SMNVEV (reference sequence). V dropped 3 bases and J dropped 1 base, with 16 bases sitting between them. The CDR3 here is CASSFPVTRGSYNEQFF. CDR3 in DNA: TGTGCCAGCAGTTTCCCCGTAACCCGGGGGTCCTACAATGAGCAGTTCTTC.

Only a few counts were recorded for this clone. This rearrangement joins TRBV27 to TRBJ2-1, with 10 nucleotides matching TRBD2. The CDR3 runs to 18 residues. The germline V gene has CDR1 MNHEY and CDR2 SMNVEV (reference sequence). Trimming at V came to 1 base and at J to 6 bases, leaving 12 bases not matched to a gene. The CDR3 is CASSLLPRGLAESNEQFF. The DNA for the CDR3 is TGTGCCAGCAGTTTATTACCCCGAGGACTAGCGGAGAGCAATGAGCAGTTCTTC.

The chain is built from TRBV7-2 and TRBJ2-3, with D maybe TRBD2 (5 bases). The CDR3 has 15 residues. Germline assignment: CDR1 SGHTA and CDR2 FQGNSA. Trimming took 5 bases from V and 0 from J, leaving 12 bases between them. The CDR3: CASSPLRVSTDTQYF. As DNA, the CDR3 is TGTGCCAGCAGCCCCCTGCGGGTTAGCACAGATACGCAGTATTTT.

The CDR3 DNA sequence: TGTGCCAGCAGTTCCCCGGGACAGGGACCCGGAAACACCATATATTTT. Translating it yields CASSSPGQGPGNTIYF. This sequence joins TRBV28 and TRBJ1-3, with 9 bases matching TRBD1. Per germline, CDR1 MDHEN and CDR2 SYDVKM. J was trimmed by 4 bases and V by 4 bases; bases with no gene match: 8. CDR3 size: 16 residues.

As regards this clone: The same CDR3 arises from other DNA sequences in this sample as well. This rearrangement joins TRBV30 to TRBJ1-3; D is uncertain. This CDR3 comprises 12 residues. Germline CDR1 and CDR2: GTSNPN and SVGIG (reference sequence). V was shortened by 4 bases and J by 2 bases, with 6 bases between the two germline ends. CDR3 bases: TGTGCCTGGAAAAGAGCTGGAAACACCATATATTTT. Translating gives CAWKRAGNTIYF.

The chain uses TRBV18 and TRBJ2-2; D call uncertain. Trimming cost V 3 bases and J 8 bases, with 4 bases left between them. The CDR3 covers 11 residues. Germline-derived CDR1 and CDR2 are KGHSH and LQKENI. CDR3 amino acids: CASSPAGELFF. Written as DNA, the CDR3 is TGTGCCAGCTCACCGGCAGGGGAGCTGTTTTTT.

The chain joins TRBV7-2 to TRBJ2-7; TRBD2 agrees at 7 bases. There are 17 residues in the CDR3. V shed 2 bases and J 3 bases; nucleotides not matched to a gene: 13. CDR1 is SGHTA, CDR2 FQGNSA, per germline. CDR3 DNA sequence: TGTGCCAGCAGCTTAACCGGGGGGTCTAGCGGCCACTACGAGCAGTACTTC. This sequence encodes CASSLTGGSSGHYEQYF.

V and J are TRBV6-2 or TRBV6-3 and TRBJ2-3; 11 nucleotides line up with TRBD2. Unmatched junction bases numbered 9, after V lost 5 bases and J lost 2 bases. The V gene's germline CDR1 is MNHEY and CDR2 SVGEGT. The CDR3 spans 17 residues. The CDR3: CASSKDGTSGTTDTQYF. The DNA for the CDR3 is TGTGCCAGCAGTAAAGATGGGACTAGCGGAACCACAGATACGCAGTATTTT.

The chain joins TRBV10-3 to TRBJ1-1; 8 bases are shared with TRBD1. CDR1 is ENHRY and CDR2 is SYGVKD in the germline V gene. J lost 6 bases, V lost 7 bases, and 10 bases had no gene match. This CDR3 comprises 14 residues. The CDR3 reads CAIMPGGVTAEAFF. The DNA for the CDR3 is TGTGCCATCATGCCAGGGGGCGTAACGGCTGAAGCTTTCTTT.

V and J are TRBV7-6 and TRBJ2-2, with D possibly being TRBD1 (6 bases). The CDR3 length is 13 residues. Trimming took 2 bases from V and 6 from J, leaving 7 bases between them. CDR1 and CDR2 from the germline V gene are SGHVS and FNYEAQ. The CDR3 region is CASSLRQAGELFF. The CDR3 nucleotides read TGTGCCAGCAGCTTACGACAGGCCGGGGAGCTGTTTTTT. The full variable domain, rest sourced from reference TRBV7-6 and TRBJ2-2, is GAGVSQSPRYKVTKRGQDVALRCDPISGHVSLYWYRQALGQGPEFLTYFNYEAQQDKSGLPNDRFSAERPEGSISTLTIQRTEQRDSAMYRCASSLRQAGELFFGEGSRLTVL.

The chain carries TRBV2 and TRBJ1-3, with D tentatively TRBD1 (5 bases). Germline CDR1 SNHLY, CDR2 FYNNEI. V lost 6 bases to trimming and J lost 8 bases, with 17 bases between them. The CDR3 is 14 amino acids. The CDR3 loop is CASRGPTVYHTIYF. Written as DNA, the CDR3 is TGTGCCAGCAGGGGCCCGACAGTTTATCACACCATATATTTT.

The chain has TRBV7-2 and TRBJ1-4, with no clear D. Germline V lookup: CDR1 SGHTA, CDR2 FQGNSA. V was clipped by 1 base and J by 4 bases, with 10 bases between them. This CDR3 has 15 residues. CDR3 DNA: TGTGCCAGCAGCTTAGTAGGCGGGAGTAATGAAAAACTGTTTTTT. Translated: CASSLVGGSNEKLFF. Complete variable domain (other parts from reference TRBV7-2 and TRBJ1-4): GAGVSQSPSNKVTEKGKDVELRCDPISGHTALYWYRQSLGQGLEFLIYFQGNSAPDKSGLPSDRFSAERTGGSVSTLTIQRTQQEDSAVYLCASSLVGGSNEKLFFGSGTQLSVL.

V usage is TRBV5-4 and J usage is TRBJ2-1; 7 bases fit TRBD2. The V segment lost 4 bases and the J segment 2 bases; nucleotides outside the gene matches: 9. Germline values: CDR1 SGHNT, CDR2 YYREEE (reference sequence). CDR3 length: 16 residues. The CDR3 DNA sequence: TGTGCCAGCAGCCCGGGACGGGGGAGGGCCTACAATGAGCAGTTCTTC. Protein sequence: CASSPGRGRAYNEQFF.

The V call is TRBV9, the J call TRBJ2-1; TRBD1 matches at 9 bases. The CDR3 sequence is 15 residues long. Germline CDR1 and CDR2: SGDLS and YYNGEE. After removal of 3 bases from V and 4 bases from J, the junction contained 5 bases not matched to a gene. The CDR3 sequence is CASSASTGGYNEQFF. As DNA, the CDR3 is TGTGCCAGCAGCGCCTCGACAGGGGGATACAATGAGCAGTTCTTC.

This chain uses TRBV5-1 with TRBJ2-2, with TRBD2 matching over 12 bases. The CDR3 length is 17 residues. Germline V gives CDR1 SGHRS, CDR2 YFSETQ. After removal of 1 base from V and 7 bases from J, the junction contained 8 bases not matched to a gene. As DNA, the CDR3 is TGCGCCAGCAGCTTGAAGGTGACTAGCGGGAGTGGCGGGGAGCTGTTTTTT. Its translation: CASSLKVTSGSGGELFF.

This chain joins TRBV23-1 and TRBJ1-5; D not certain. Being an ORF, TRBV23-1 has a function that is uncertain. Between the trimmed V and J ends, which lost 4 bases and 4 bases, there was a span of 14 bases. The CDR3 sequence is 15 residues long. CDR3 nucleotide sequence: TGCGCCAGCAGTCCGCCCACCCATAGAAATCAGCCCCAGCATTTT. This encodes CASSPPTHRNQPQHF.

J is TRBJ1-1 and V is TRBV7-9, with D perhaps TRBD1 (6 bases). Germline V gene sequence: CDR1 SEHNR, CDR2 FQNEAQ (reference sequence). The CDR3 runs to 14 residues. The V end was cut by 1 base, the J end by 1 base, with 7 bases between. The CDR3 DNA is TGTGCCAGCAGCTTAGTCAGGGGGAACACTGAAGCTTTCTTT. Its translation: CASSLVRGNTEAFF.

The chain combines TRBV20-1 with TRBJ2-3; 10 nucleotides agree with TRBD2. Germline CDR1 DFQATT, CDR2 SNEGSKA (reference sequence). CDR3 size: 14 residues. J lost 1 base, V lost 5 bases, and 3 bases had no gene match. CDR3 protein: CSAGGTSGTDTQYF. As DNA, the CDR3 is TGCAGTGCTGGTGGGACTAGCGGCACAGATACGCAGTATTTT.

This clone was counted a single time. The chain is built from TRBV6-5 and TRBJ1-1; 7 nucleotides align to TRBD1. The CDR3 runs to 13 residues. The ends lost 5 bases at V and 10 bases at J; junction bases unmatched: 10. Germline assignment: CDR1 MNHEY and CDR2 SVGAGI. Written as DNA, the CDR3 is TGTGCCAGCAGTCCTTTCGACAGGGCCAGAGCTTTCTTT. Its protein product is CASSPFDRARAFF.

The chain carries TRBV11-1 and TRBJ2-7; D may be TRBD2 (6 bases). Trimming removed 5 bases at V and 2 bases at J, with 16 bases between. The germline V gene encodes CDR1 SGHAT and CDR2 FQDESV (reference sequence). The CDR3 is 15 amino acids. CDR3 sequence (DNA): TGTGCCAGCAGCGGAACCGGGACTCCTACCTACGAGCAGTACTTC. It translates to CASSGTGTPTYEQYF.

CDR3 DNA: TGTGCCAGCAGTGACGGCAGGGCTCCGACAGATACGCAGTATTTT. Translation: CASSDGRAPTDTQYF. This chain joins TRBV2 and TRBJ2-3; tentatively, D is TRBD1 (5 bases). V was pared by 3 bases and J by 3 bases, with 13 bases between. The CDR3 has 15 residues. Germline V gene lookup returns CDR1 SNHLY and CDR2 FYNNEI.